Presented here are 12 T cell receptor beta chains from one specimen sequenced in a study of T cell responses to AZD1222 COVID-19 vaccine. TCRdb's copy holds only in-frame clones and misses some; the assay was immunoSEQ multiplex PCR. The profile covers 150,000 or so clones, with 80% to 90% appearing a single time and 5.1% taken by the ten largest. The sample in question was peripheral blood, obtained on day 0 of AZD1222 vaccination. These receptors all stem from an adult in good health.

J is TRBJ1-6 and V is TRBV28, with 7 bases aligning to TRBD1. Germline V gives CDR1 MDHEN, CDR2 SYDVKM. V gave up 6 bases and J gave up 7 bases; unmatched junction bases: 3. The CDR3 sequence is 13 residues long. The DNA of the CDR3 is TGTGCCAGCAGCCGGGACAGCAATTCACCCCTCCACTTT. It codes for CASSRDSNSPLHF. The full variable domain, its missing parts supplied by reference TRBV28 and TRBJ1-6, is DVKVTQSSRYLVKRTGEKVFLECVQDMDHENMFWYRQDPGLGLRLIYFSYDVKMKEKGDIPEGYSVSREKKERFSLILESASTNQTSMYLCASSRDSNSPLHFGNGTRLTVT.

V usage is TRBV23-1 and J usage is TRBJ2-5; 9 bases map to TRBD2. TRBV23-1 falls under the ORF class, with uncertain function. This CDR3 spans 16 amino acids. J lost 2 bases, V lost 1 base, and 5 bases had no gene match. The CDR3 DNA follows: TGCGCCAGCAGTCAATGCAAGACTAGCGGACAAGAGACCCAGTACTTC. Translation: CASSQCKTSGQETQYF.

CDR3 sequence: CASSDPGRVADTQYF. CDR3 in DNA: TGCGCCAGCAGTGATCCGGGACGGGTGGCAGATACGCAGTATTTT. J is TRBJ2-3 and V is TRBV10-2, with D perhaps TRBD1 or TRBD2 (5 bases each). Germline-derived CDR1 and CDR2 are WSHSY and SAAADI. The CDR3 loop spans 15 amino acids. With 3 bases removed from V and 4 bases from J, the gap between germline ends came to 14 bases.

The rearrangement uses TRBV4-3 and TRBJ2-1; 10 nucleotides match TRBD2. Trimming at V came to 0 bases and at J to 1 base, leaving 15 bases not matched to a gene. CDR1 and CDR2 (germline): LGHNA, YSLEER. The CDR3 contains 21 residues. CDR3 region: CASSQDRSGRARGSSYNEQFF. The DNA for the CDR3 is TGCGCCAGCAGCCAAGACCGAAGCGGGAGGGCCCGGGGGAGTTCCTACAATGAGCAGTTCTTC.

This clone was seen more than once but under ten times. The CDR3 loop is CASSLNIGNTQYF. In DNA form, the CDR3 reads TGTGCCAGCAGTTTAAATATAGGAAATACGCAGTATTTT. J is TRBJ2-3 and V is TRBV12-3 or TRBV12-4, with D uncertain. V was clipped by 2 bases and J by 7 bases, with 10 bases between them. The CDR3 loop spans 13 amino acids.

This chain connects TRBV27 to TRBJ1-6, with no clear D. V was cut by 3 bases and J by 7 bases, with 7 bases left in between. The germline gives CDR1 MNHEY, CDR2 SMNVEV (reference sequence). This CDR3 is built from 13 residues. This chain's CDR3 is CASSFFPNSPLHF. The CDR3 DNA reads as TGTGCCAGCAGTTTCTTTCCCAATTCACCCCTCCACTTT.

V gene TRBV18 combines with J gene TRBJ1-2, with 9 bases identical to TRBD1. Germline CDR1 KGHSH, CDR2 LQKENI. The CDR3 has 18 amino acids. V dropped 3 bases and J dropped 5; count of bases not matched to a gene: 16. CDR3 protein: CASSPTIGTQDRGYGYTF. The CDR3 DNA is TGTGCCAGCTCACCTACCATAGGAACCCAGGACAGGGGATATGGCTACACCTTC.

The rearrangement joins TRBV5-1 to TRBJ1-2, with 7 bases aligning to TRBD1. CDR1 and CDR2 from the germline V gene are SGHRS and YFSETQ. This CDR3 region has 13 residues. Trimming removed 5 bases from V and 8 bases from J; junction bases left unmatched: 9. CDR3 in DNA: TGCGCCAGCAGTACCGGGACAGCCAAGGGCTACACCTTC. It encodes CASSTGTAKGYTF.

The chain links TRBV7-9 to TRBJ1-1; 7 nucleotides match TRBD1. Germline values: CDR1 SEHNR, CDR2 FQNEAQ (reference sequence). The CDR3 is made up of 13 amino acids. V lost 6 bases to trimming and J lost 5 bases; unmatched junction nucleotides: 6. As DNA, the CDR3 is TGTGCCAGCAGTTACAGGGGAGGTACTGAAGCTTTCTTT. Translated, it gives CASSYRGGTEAFF.

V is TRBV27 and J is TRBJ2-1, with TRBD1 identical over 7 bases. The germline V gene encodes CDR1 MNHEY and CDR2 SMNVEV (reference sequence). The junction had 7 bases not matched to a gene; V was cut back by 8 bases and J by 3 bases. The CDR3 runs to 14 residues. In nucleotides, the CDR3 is TGTGCCAGCCACGGACAGGACCACTACAATGAGCAGTTCTTC. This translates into CASHGQDHYNEQFF.

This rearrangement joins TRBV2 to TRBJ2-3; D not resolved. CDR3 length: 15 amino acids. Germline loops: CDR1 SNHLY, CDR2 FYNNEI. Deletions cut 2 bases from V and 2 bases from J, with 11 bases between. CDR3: CASSEIGGDTDTQYF. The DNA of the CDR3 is TGTGCCAGCAGTGAAATCGGTGGGGACACAGATACGCAGTATTTT.

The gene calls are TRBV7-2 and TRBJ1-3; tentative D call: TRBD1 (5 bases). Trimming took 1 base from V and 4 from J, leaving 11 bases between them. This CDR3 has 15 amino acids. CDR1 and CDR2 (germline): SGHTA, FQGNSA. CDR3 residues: CASSLGGVVGNTIYF. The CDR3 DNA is TGTGCCAGCAGCTTAGGGGGGGTAGTGGGAAACACCATATATTTT.